Presented here are 5 T cell receptor beta chains from one specimen sequenced in a study of OX40 agonist ivuxolimab in advanced cancers. The table came from immunoSEQ multiplex PCR; TCRdb's copy has only in-frame clones and leaves some out. This repertoire shows more than 10,000 clones, roughly 90% found once; its top ten account for about 70%. The starting material was CD4+ or CD8+ T cells sorted from blood, obtained in a trial of the OX40 agonist ivuxolimab. The source is an adult with an advanced solid tumor such as melanoma, head and neck, liver or kidney cancer.

J is TRBJ2-1 and V is TRBV23-1; D remains ambiguous. TRBV23-1 carries the ORF label, with uncertain function. The ends were cut back, 6 bases at V and 6 bases at J, with 18 bases in the middle. The CDR3 length is 15 residues. As DNA, the CDR3 is TGCGCCAGCAGCCCGTTGGGCTTACCTCGCAATGAGCAGTTCTTC. This codes for CASSPLGLPRNEQFF.

The chain joins TRBV13 to TRBJ2-1, with 14 bases matching TRBD2. CDR1 is PRHDT and CDR2 is FYEKMQ in the germline V gene (reference sequence). Trimming at V came to 5 bases and at J to 9 bases, leaving 9 bases not matched to a gene. The CDR3 loop spans 16 amino acids. CDR3 in DNA: TGTGCCAGCAGCCCCCGACTAGCGGGAGGGCGGGGTGAGCAGTTCTTC. Translating it yields CASSPRLAGGRGEQFF.

This clone was seen only once. V usage is TRBV19 and J usage is TRBJ2-2; possibly TRBD2 for D (5 bases). Trimming removed 9 bases at V and 0 bases at J, with 8 bases between. The CDR3 is made up of 13 amino acids. Germline assignment: CDR1 LNHDA and CDR2 SQIVND (reference sequence). The CDR3 loop is CASSGTNTGELFF. The DNA for the CDR3 is TGTGCCAGCAGCGGAACGAACACCGGGGAGCTGTTTTTT.

V usage is TRBV10-2 and J usage is TRBJ2-7; D remains ambiguous. CDR3 size: 12 residues. Trimming took 5 bases from V and 0 from J, leaving 5 bases between them. Germline assignment: CDR1 WSHSY and CDR2 SAAADI. In DNA form, the CDR3 reads TGCGCCAGCAGTTACAGCTCCTACGAGCAGTACTTC. Protein product: CASSYSSYEQYF.

The rearrangement links TRBV29-1 to TRBJ2-7, with TRBD2 matching over 7 bases. Per germline, CDR1 SQVTM and CDR2 ANQGSEA. V shed 7 bases and J 7 bases; nucleotides not matched to a gene: 7. The CDR3 covers 11 residues. The CDR3 nucleotides are TGCAGCGCGGGGGGTACGAAGGAGCAGTACTTC. Translating it yields CSAGGTKEQYF.